This is a list of T cell receptor beta chains from one sample in a study of T-cell reconstitution after alpha-beta-depleted transplantation in children. TCRdb called the PCR reads again in MiXCR, with one record for every CDR3 protein. The sample has 500,000 to 650,000 distinct CDR3 sequences; 10% to 12% are singletons. The sequenced sample was PBMCs, mostly from graft donor cells, obtained 180 days after TCRalphabeta/CD19-depleted stem cell transplant. These receptors were collected from a female patient between 2 and 15 years old who had a stem cell transplant for aplastic anemia, so the T cells may come from the graft donor. Each CDR3 is given with its conserved first and last residue. The D gene is left open where the match is weak. Clone size is given for some rows only: seen once, a few or many times, or a class if the clone is expanded.

D	V	size	J	CDR3	DNA
NA	TRBV28	many	TRBJ1-1	CASSPSHTEAFF	TGTGCCAGCAGTCCCTCTCACACTGAAGCTTTCTTT
NA	TRBV6-1	NA	TRBJ1-1	CASRETRVRAFF	TGTGCCAGTAGGGAGACGAGAGTTCGAGCTTTCTTT
TRBD1	TRBV30	NA	TRBJ1-1	CAWSLNRGQRGAFF	TGTGCCTGGAGTCTAAACAGGGGGCAAAGGGGAGCTTTCTTT
TRBD2	TRBV14	many	TRBJ2-1	CASSRTVNLRGLAGSNEQFF	TGTGCCAGCAGCCGGACCGTCAACCTCAGAGGACTAGCGGGTTCCAATGAGCAGTTCTTC
NA	TRBV4-2	NA	TRBJ1-2	CASSQVPQGWNYGYTF	TGTGCCAGCAGCCAAGTCCCCCAGGGCTGGAACTATGGCTACACCTTC
TRBD2	TRBV7-3	NA	TRBJ2-1	CASSVNLAGGSEQFF	TGTGCCAGCAGCGTTAACCTAGCGGGAGGTAGTGAGCAGTTCTTC
NA	TRBV28	few	TRBJ2-2	CASSSAAGLAYTGELFF	TGTGCCAGCAGCTCCGCTGCGGGACTTGCCTACACCGGGGAGCTGTTTTTT
NA	TRBV4-1	few	TRBJ1-5	CASSQGGALNQPQHF	TGCGCCAGCAGCCAAGGGGGGGCGTTGAATCAGCCCCAGCATTTT
NA	TRBV18	NA	TRBJ1-1	CASSPRFWQGPAEAFF	TGTGCCAGCTCACCAAGGTTCTGGCAGGGACCCGCTGAAGCTTTCTTT
NA	TRBV20-1	NA	TRBJ2-1	CSARPGAQLNGYNEQFF	TGCAGTGCTAGACCCGGGGCCCAATTGAACGGCTACAATGAGCAGTTCTTC
NA	TRBV3-1	NA	TRBJ2-3	CASSQTGHFIAFGNTQYF	TGTGCCAGCAGCCAAACCGGGCACTTCATCGCCTTCGGGAATACGCAGTATTTT